These 29 T cell receptor beta chains share one sample of origin, sequenced in a study of blood T cells in healthy people across ages. The authors ran a second PCR of roughly 6 to 12 cycles using a sample-barcoded 5' primer and a J-beta primer mix. TCRdb independently ran MiXCR on the 5' RACE reads; one entry per CDR3 protein. The sample has 750,000 to 1,000,000 distinct CDR3 sequences; approximately 32% are singletons. These data were likewise used in another study, on T cells of mothers and their children.

The sequencing input was blood. All receptors come from a woman aged 40 to 55 in good health.

This clonotype came up many times. CDR3 protein: CASSPGTSESYEQYF. In DNA form, the CDR3 reads TGTGCCAGCAGCCCCGGGACTAGCGAATCCTACGAGCAGTACTTC. The chain recombines TRBV6-2 or TRBV6-3 with TRBJ2-7, with 10 bases fitting TRBD2. The germline V gene has CDR1 MNHEY and CDR2 SVGEGT. The CDR3 covers 15 residues. With 6 bases clipped from V and 1 base from J, the junction kept 6 bases outside the gene matches.

The V and J genes are TRBV28 and TRBJ2-5; TRBD1 is a possible D gene (5 bases). The J call could be wrong; TRBJ2-7 is a better fit for the DNA end. Germline loops: CDR1 MDHEN, CDR2 SYDVKM. This CDR3 is 14 amino acids long. The CDR3 protein is CASRLQGNRYEQYF. CDR3 coding DNA: TGTGCCAGCAGGTTGCAGGGTAATCGTTACGAGCAGTACTTC.

A word on this clonotype: One end of the junction varies from germline; a read error may be responsible. The chain combines TRBV7-3 with TRBJ2-1; 7 bases fit TRBD2. The CDR3 runs to 16 residues. Germline V gives CDR1 SGHTA, CDR2 FQGTGA. The CDR3 loop is CTSSPHGGSSYNEQFF. The CDR3 region has the DNA TGTACCAGCAGCCCCCACGGGGGGAGCTCCTACAATGAGCAGTTCTTC.

This rearrangement joins TRBV12-3 or TRBV12-4 to TRBJ1-1; no clear D gene. The CDR3 runs 12 residues. The V end lost 5 bases, the J end lost 9 bases, and 13 bases lay between the germline ends. The CDR3, as DNA: TGTGCCAGCAGTCCCATCTGGGCGAAAGCTTTCTTT. Protein: CASSPIWAKAFF.

On this clonotype: Since a much larger clone is just one base distant, this may be a read error. The rearrangement links TRBV20-1 to TRBJ1-5, with D unclear. This CDR3 region has 13 residues. The germline V gene has CDR1 DFQATT and CDR2 SNEGSKA (reference sequence). V was cut by 7 bases and J by 7 bases, with 17 bases left in between. CDR3 nucleotide sequence: TGCAGTGTTAGTCCCCCGACTGAGCAGCCCCAGCATTTT. Translation gives CSVSPPTEQPQHF.

Comment on this clonotype: Relative to the germline gene, one junction end is altered; a read error may explain this. The chain joins TRBV14 to TRBJ1-2, with TRBD1 identical over 8 bases. Germline values: CDR1 SGHDN, CDR2 FVKESK. The CDR3 totals 15 residues. The CDR3 nucleotides read TGCGCCAGCAGCCAAGCCGCCGGGACAGGCTATGGCTACACCTTC. Encoded protein: CASSQAAGTGYGYTF.

There are many counts of this clonotype. The chain is built from TRBV6-1 and TRBJ1-1; 7 bases are shared with TRBD1. The germline V gene has CDR1 MNHNS and CDR2 SASEGT. V lost 9 bases and J lost 1; bases outside the gene matches: 5. The CDR3 length is 13 residues. The CDR3 nucleotides read TGTGCCAGTACCGGGACAGAGAACACTGAAGCTTTCTTT. Its protein is CASTGTENTEAFF.

The chain has TRBV7-2 and TRBJ2-4; tentative D call: TRBD2 (6 bases). The J call may be in error: the DNA end matches TRBJ2-7 better. In germline, CDR1 is SGHTA, CDR2 FQGNSA. This CDR3 is 14 amino acids long. The CDR3 DNA reads TGTGCCAGCAGCCGCGCGGGACTCTTCTACGAGCAGTACTTC. The encoded protein is CASSRAGLFYEQYF.

This clonotype has ten or more counts. V is TRBV11-2 and J is TRBJ1-4; a possible D gene is TRBD1 (6 bases). CDR1 and CDR2 from the germline V gene are SGHAT and FQNNGV. Trimming cost V 7 bases and J 6 bases, with 12 bases left between them. The length of the CDR3 is 13 residues. CDR3 protein: CASNYRDDEKLFF. As DNA, the CDR3 is TGTGCCAGCAATTACAGGGACGATGAAAAACTGTTTTTT.

To note about this clonotype: This may stem from a read error, because a much larger clone lies one nucleotide away. The J gene is TRBJ2-5, the V gene TRBV12-3 or TRBV12-4, with 7 positions matching TRBD1. Trimming removed 8 bases from V and 4 bases from J; junction bases left unmatched: 16. The CDR3 is made up of 16 amino acids. DNA of the CDR3: TGTGCCAGCGGTCTACCCCGATCGACAGGGTCAGAGACCCAGTACTTC. As protein: CASGLPRSTGSETQYF.

Turning to this clonotype: Possible read error: a much larger clone is one base away. V is TRBV9 and J is TRBJ2-7, with TRBD1 as a possible D gene (5 bases). Germline V CDR1 and CDR2: SGDLS, YYNGEE. Trimming cost V 0 bases and J 6 bases, with 13 bases left between them. This CDR3 comprises 14 residues. The CDR3 reads CASSVGSQGGEQYF. The CDR3 DNA is TGTGCCAGCAGCGTAGGGTCTCAGGGTGGCGAGCAGTACTTC.

This rearrangement joins TRBV7-9 to TRBJ2-5, with 9 positions matching TRBD2. Trimming removed 5 bases from V and 4 bases from J; junction bases left unmatched: 8. The CDR3 has 15 residues. In germline, CDR1 is SEHNR, CDR2 FQNEAQ (reference sequence). This chain's CDR3 is CASSDWTSVIETQYF. The CDR3 coding sequence is TGTGCCAGCAGCGACTGGACTAGCGTGATAGAGACCCAGTACTTC.

The chain carries TRBV27 and TRBJ2-5; 7 bases match TRBD1. Germline V gene lookup returns CDR1 MNHEY and CDR2 SMNVEV (reference sequence). There are 14 residues in the CDR3. The trim removed 4 bases at V and 5 bases at J, leaving 7 bases unmatched. The CDR3 bases are TGTGCCAGCAGTTCGAAGGGACAGTTTGAGACCCAGTACTTC. Translating gives CASSSKGQFETQYF.

A few counts support this clonotype. A much more abundant neighbour one base away suggests this may be a read error. The chain couples TRBV27 to TRBJ2-7; 7 positions agree with TRBD1. This CDR3 comprises 13 residues. Germline V CDR1 and CDR2: MNHEY, SMNVEV (reference sequence). The CDR3 nucleotides read TGTGCCGGCAGTCACGGACAGGACTACGAGCAGTACTTC. It is translated as CAGSHGQDYEQYF.

The sample holds a few counts of this clonotype. The V call is TRBV2, the J call TRBJ2-3, with TRBD2 matching over 10 bases. This CDR3 is built from 15 residues. Germline CDR1 and CDR2: SNHLY and FYNNEI. Unmatched junction bases numbered 7, after V lost 8 bases and J lost 2 bases. The CDR3 loop reads CASHLAGALTDTQYF. CDR3 nucleotides: TGTGCCAGCCACCTAGCGGGGGCCCTCACAGATACGCAGTATTTT.

A remark on this clonotype: Sequence at one end of the junction differs from germline and may be a read error. CDR3 sequence reads: CASSWGQTKTGERFF. The CDR3 DNA sequence: TGTGCCAGCAGCTGGGGACAGACAAAAACCGGGGAGCGGTTTTTT. The chain recombines TRBV7-2 with TRBJ2-2; 7 bases align to TRBD1. Germline CDR1 is SGHTA and CDR2 is FQGNSA. The CDR3 runs to 15 residues.

About this clonotype itself: A much larger clone differs from this one at a single base, so this may be a read error. This chain uses TRBV4-3 with TRBJ2-7, with D possibly being TRBD1 or TRBD2 (6 bases each). With 0 bases removed from V and 9 bases from J, the gap between germline ends came to 12 bases. CDR1 is LGHNA, CDR2 YSLEER, per germline. The CDR3 is 13 residues long. The CDR3 DNA is TGCGCCAGCAGCCAAGATCGTAAGGGGGGGCAGTACTTC. It yields the protein CASSQDRKGGQYF.

This clonotype has only a few counts. The genes are TRBV28 and TRBJ2-7, with TRBD1 identical over 9 bases. The germline V gene encodes CDR1 MDHEN and CDR2 SYDVKM. The CDR3 totals 15 residues. After removal of 5 bases from V and 9 bases from J, the junction contained 14 bases not matched to a gene. CDR3 DNA: TGTGCCAGCAGTCCCCACGCGACAGGGGGGTATGGGCAGTACTTC. Amino acid sequence: CASSPHATGGYGQYF.

The gene calls are TRBV2 and TRBJ2-3; 8 bases agree with TRBD1. Germline trimming cut 11 bases from V and 4 bases from J; bases unmatched to any gene: 5. The CDR3 runs to 12 residues. Germline assignment: CDR1 SNHLY and CDR2 FYNNEI. The CDR3 sequence is CAGQGASDTQYF. CDR3 DNA: TGTGCCGGCCAGGGGGCCTCAGATACGCAGTATTTT.

This clonotype was counted between two and nine times. This chain uses TRBV6-2 or TRBV6-3 with TRBJ2-1; D is ambiguous. The CDR3 runs 13 residues. Germline values: CDR1 MNHEY, CDR2 SVGEGT. The V end lost 5 bases, the J end lost 7 bases, and 12 bases lay between the germline ends. The CDR3 sequence is CASSPKAANEQFF. The CDR3 DNA reads as TGTGCCAGCAGTCCCAAGGCCGCAAATGAGCAGTTCTTC.

The J gene is TRBJ2-4, the V gene TRBV27; TRBD2 matches at 8 bases. The CDR3 consists of 15 residues. Trimming cost V 0 bases and J 13 bases; bases outside gene matches: 11. Germline-derived CDR1 and CDR2 are MNHEY and SMNVEV (reference sequence). This chain's CDR3 is CASSLSPAGASEQYF. The CDR3 region has the DNA TGTGCCAGCAGTTTATCCCCAGCGGGAGCGAGTGAGCAGTACTTC.

The V and J genes are TRBV20-1 and TRBJ1-1, with D possibly matching TRBD1 (6 bases). Germline V CDR1 and CDR2: DFQATT, SNEGSKA (reference sequence). V was cut by 5 bases and J by 0 bases, with 13 bases left in between. The CDR3 sequence is 14 residues long. CDR3 residues: CSARSGGLNTEAFF. DNA of the CDR3: TGCAGTGCTCGGAGTGGGGGCCTGAACACTGAAGCTTTCTTT.

The V and J genes are TRBV7-3 and TRBJ2-3, with D unresolved. Trimming cost V 2 bases and J 4 bases, with 10 bases left between them. CDR1 SGHTA and CDR2 FQGTGA come from the germline V gene. The CDR3 length is 14 residues. CDR3 sequence (DNA): TGTGCCAGCAGCTTACGACTGAATTCAGATACGCAGTATTTT. Protein sequence: CASSLRLNSDTQYF.

This clonotype has more than one count but fewer than ten. The chain combines TRBV12-3 or TRBV12-4 with TRBJ1-5, with 8 nucleotides matching TRBD1. V was pared by 5 bases and J by 0 bases, with 6 bases of the junction left unmatched. The CDR3 has 16 amino acids. CDR3 residues: CASSLRGPYSNQPQHF. CDR3 nucleotides: TGTGCCAGCAGTCTCAGGGGGCCCTATAGCAATCAGCCCCAGCATTTT.

This clonotype was recorded many times. V and J are TRBV7-8 and TRBJ2-6; D is possibly TRBD1 (5 bases). The germline V and J ends were trimmed by 5 bases and 4 bases, with 12 bases remaining between them. Per germline, CDR1 SGHVS and CDR2 FQNEAQ. The CDR3 consists of 15 residues. In nucleotides, the CDR3 is TGTGCCAGCAGCGTACAGGTTGCCGGGGCCAACGTCCTGACTTTC. Its protein product is CASSVQVAGANVLTF.

Note on this clonotype: A much larger clone is a single base away; this may be a read error. The CDR3 does not end in the conserved phenylalanine or tryptophan, so this is likely a read error. V usage is TRBV10-3 and J usage is TRBJ2-1, with 12 bases matching TRBD2. Trimming at V came to 3 bases and at J to 4 bases, leaving 16 bases not matched to a gene. CDR1 is ENHRY, CDR2 SYGVKD, per germline. The CDR3 contains 20 residues. For the CDR3, the DNA is TGTGCCATCAGTGATGAAGAGTTAAGACTAGCGGGGGACCGTTACAATGAGCAGTTCGTC. Its protein product is CAISDEELRLAGDRYNEQFV.

This clonotype showed up many times. J is TRBJ2-4 and V is TRBV29-1; no clear D. Germline CDR1 is SQVTM and CDR2 is ANQGSEA. CDR3 length: 13 amino acids. Trimming took off 8 bases at V and 0 bases at J, with 11 bases between the two ends. The DNA of the CDR3 is TGCAGCCCCCGGCCGGGAGCCAAAAACATTCAGTACTTC. It yields the protein CSPRPGAKNIQYF.

This clonotype was seen more than once but under ten times. The genes are TRBV28 and TRBJ2-5, with TRBD2 identical over 12 bases. Germline assignment: CDR1 MDHEN and CDR2 SYDVKM. CDR3 length equals 14 residues. The V and J ends lost 6 bases and 11 bases, in that order; junction bases with no gene match: 10. Here the CDR3 reads CASSETSGGSRQYF. The CDR3 DNA reads TGTGCCAGCAGCGAAACTAGCGGGGGGTCCCGGCAGTACTTC.

In its sample, this clonotype was seen a few times. Relative to the germline gene, one junction end is altered; a read error may explain this. J is TRBJ1-5 and V is TRBV4-1; maybe TRBD1 (5 bases). Germline V CDR1 and CDR2: MGHRA, YSYEKL. This CDR3 is 16 amino acids long. This CDR3 is CVSSQMGGVGRQPQHF. The CDR3 coding sequence is TGCGTCAGCAGCCAAATGGGGGGAGTTGGCCGTCAGCCCCAGCATTTT.